The T cell receptor (beta chain) described here comes from a study of OX40 agonist ivuxolimab in advanced cancers. As for the study in general: Patients took ivuxolimab, an agonistic anti-OX40 (CD134) antibody. Patients got intravenous ivuxolimab at 0.01 to 10 mg/kg every 2 weeks.

The protocol was immunoSEQ multiplex PCR, while the TCRdb copy is restricted to in-frame clones and leaves out a portion. The table includes under 70,000 clones, 85% detected once. V lost 3 bases and J lost 1; bases outside the gene matches: 14. Per germline, CDR1 MNHNS and CDR2 SASEGT. This CDR3 has 19 residues. Any history of autoimmune disease or systemic immunosuppression disqualified patients. Points from the study as a whole: CD8+ T cells were the subset that, on average, had more expanded clones than CD4+.

A word on this clone: What it recognizes is unknown.

The chain couples TRBV6-1 to TRBJ1-5; 8 nucleotides agree with TRBD1. The sequence came from an adult with an advanced solid tumor such as melanoma, head and neck, liver or kidney cancer. This sample comprised CD4+ or CD8+ T cells sorted from blood, obtained in a trial of the OX40 agonist ivuxolimab. The CDR3 here is CASSERTGPSYMSNQPQHF. CDR3 sequence (DNA): TGTGCCAGCAGTGAGCGGACAGGGCCCTCTTATATGAGCAATCAGCCCCAGCATTTT.